The 4 T cell receptor beta chains listed next were all sequenced from one sample in a study of T cell repertoires in cytomegalovirus infection. For these TCRs, the target antigens are not known. Each CDR3 protein gets one entry after TCRdb re-called the reads with MiXCR. The sample holds roughly 800,000 distinct CDR3 sequences, almost 30% seen once. The specimen comprised cultured CD8+ T cells from PBMCs, sampled from culture after CMV antigen stimulation. These receptors all stem from a human donor in good health (CMV status not recorded). Some clones in this sample may be carry-over from other donors' samples.

The rearrangement joins TRBV6-6 to TRBJ1-3; no reliable D call. The germline V gene has CDR1 MNHNY and CDR2 SVGAGI (reference sequence). CDR3 length: 12 amino acids. Trimming left V 8 bases short and J 3 bases short, with 8 bases between. The CDR3 here is CASLSGGNTIYF. The CDR3 coding sequence is TGTGCCAGCCTAAGTGGTGGAAACACCATATATTTT.

This chain links TRBV4-1 with TRBJ2-1; possibly TRBD1 for D (6 bases). This CDR3 comprises 14 residues. Deletions cut 1 base from V and 6 bases from J, with 10 bases between. Per germline, CDR1 MGHRA and CDR2 YSYEKL. In DNA, the CDR3 is TGCGCCAGCAGCCAAGCCCAGGGGAGCAATGAGCAGTTCTTC. Residues: CASSQAQGSNEQFF.

This rearrangement joins TRBV15 to TRBJ2-4; 7 bases fit TRBD2. The germline CDR1 and CDR2 sequences are LNHNV and YYDKDF (reference sequence). This CDR3 is 16 amino acids long. Unmatched junction bases numbered 6, after V lost 4 bases and J lost 0 bases. The CDR3 sequence is CATSTPGGLAKNIQYF. CDR3 in DNA: TGTGCCACCAGCACCCCGGGAGGTTTAGCCAAAAACATTCAGTACTTC.

This clonotype occurred a few times. The V gene is TRBV2, the J gene TRBJ2-1; 8 positions match TRBD2. Germline V gives CDR1 SNHLY, CDR2 FYNNEI. The junction had 10 bases not matched to a gene; V was cut back by 5 bases and J by 7 bases. The CDR3 length is 15 residues. The CDR3 region has the DNA TGTGCCAGCAGTTCCCGGGGGGGCCTGAAGAATGAGCAGTTCTTC. Amino acid sequence: CASSSRGGLKNEQFF.